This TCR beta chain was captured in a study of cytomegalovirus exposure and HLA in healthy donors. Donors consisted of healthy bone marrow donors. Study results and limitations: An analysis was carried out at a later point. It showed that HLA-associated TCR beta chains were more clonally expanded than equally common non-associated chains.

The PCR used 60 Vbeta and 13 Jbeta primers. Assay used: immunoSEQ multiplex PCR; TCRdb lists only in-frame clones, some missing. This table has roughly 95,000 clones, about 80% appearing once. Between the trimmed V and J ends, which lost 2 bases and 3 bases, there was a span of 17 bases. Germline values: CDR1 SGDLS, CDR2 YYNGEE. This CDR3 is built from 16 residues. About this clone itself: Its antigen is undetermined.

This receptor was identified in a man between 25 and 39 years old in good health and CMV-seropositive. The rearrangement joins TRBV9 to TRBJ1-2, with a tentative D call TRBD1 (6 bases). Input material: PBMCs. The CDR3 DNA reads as TGTGCCAGCAGCGTTAGAATGGACAGCTCCTACTATGGCTACACCTTC. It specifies CASSVRMDSSYYGYTF.